The 29 T cell receptor beta chains reported below all come from one sample, sequenced in a study of prognosis after radiotherapy for stage I lung cancer. TCR beta CDR3 was amplified from genomic DNA by two-round multiplex PCR. Primers specific to each TRBV and TRBJ gene were used in first-round PCR. TCRdb reprocessed the multiplex PCR reads with MiXCR, giving one entry per CDR3 protein. The sample has fewer than 20,000 distinct CDR3 sequences; over 15% are singletons. The sequences come from PBMCs, collected before or after stereotactic body radiation therapy (not recorded which). These receptors were obtained from a donor aged 50 or older with non-small cell lung cancer.

This clonotype was recorded many times. The V gene is TRBV20-1, the J gene TRBJ2-3; 8 bases agree with TRBD1. The CDR3 spans 14 residues. V gave up 5 bases and J gave up 7 bases; unmatched junction bases: 11. The germline V gene has CDR1 DFQATT and CDR2 SNEGSKA (reference sequence). CDR3 nucleotide sequence: TGCAGTGCTCCCGGGACAGGACCCCGGTATACGCAGTATTTT. This translates into CSAPGTGPRYTQYF.

This clonotype was counted at least ten times. This chain links TRBV20-1 with TRBJ1-1; tentatively, D is TRBD1 (6 bases). Germline CDR1 reads DFQATT; CDR2 reads SNEGSKA (reference sequence). Trimming cost V 3 bases and J 0 bases, with 8 bases left between them. The CDR3 sequence is 13 residues long. The CDR3 sequence: CSASNRVNTEAFF. Written as DNA, the CDR3 is TGCAGTGCTAGTAACAGGGTGAACACTGAAGCTTTCTTT.

As to this clonotype: A single base separates this from a much larger clone, so it may be a read error. The chain combines TRBV19 with TRBJ1-1; the D is unclear. The CDR3 is made up of 12 amino acids. Germline V lookup: CDR1 LNHDA, CDR2 SQIVND (reference sequence). V lost 8 bases, J lost 6 bases, and 13 bases lay in between. CDR3 in DNA: TGTGCCAGTGCCCAAGGATCGGCTGAAGCTTTCTTT. Translated: CASAQGSAEAFF.

In regard to this clonotype: This likely stems from a read error, as it lies one base from a far larger clone. The CDR3 DNA follows: TGTGCCAGCAGCCCAAGCGGGGGAGGGGACTACGAGCAGTACTTC. Its protein product is CASSPSGGGDYEQYF. This chain joins TRBV11-2 and TRBJ2-7; 8 nucleotides agree with TRBD2. The germline gives CDR1 SGHAT, CDR2 FQNNGV. The CDR3 spans 15 residues. With 5 bases clipped from V and 3 bases from J, the junction kept 9 bases outside the gene matches.

This clonotype was recorded at least ten times. CDR3 bases: TGCAGTGCTACCGCCGGGACATCGATTGTCTACACCTTC. Translated, it gives CSATAGTSIVYTF. This chain links TRBV20-1 with TRBJ1-2; D might be TRBD1 (6 bases). The CDR3 loop spans 13 amino acids. V lost 4 bases and J lost 10, with 19 bases in between. Germline values: CDR1 DFQATT, CDR2 SNEGSKA (reference sequence).

A note on this clonotype: Only one base separates this from a far larger clonotype, so it likely reflects a read error. This chain uses TRBV7-9 with TRBJ2-3, with D hard to call. This CDR3 has 14 amino acids. The V gene's germline CDR1 is SEHNR and CDR2 FQNEAQ (reference sequence). CDR3 sequence reads: CASSLLGLTDTKYF. The CDR3, as DNA: TGTGCCAGCAGCTTATTGGGGTTAACAGATACGAAGTATTTT.

This clonotype was found many times. The chain recombines TRBV30 with TRBJ1-1, with D possibly being TRBD1 (5 bases). The CDR3 spans 13 residues. V lost 8 bases and J 3 bases, leaving 16 bases between the germline ends. The germline V gene encodes CDR1 GTSNPN and CDR2 SVGIG (reference sequence). The CDR3: CARRTLQDTEAFF. The CDR3 DNA reads as TGTGCCCGAAGGACCCTACAGGACACTGAAGCTTTCTTT.

This clonotype was counted many times. This chain connects TRBV6-1 to TRBJ1-5; perhaps TRBD1 as D (6 bases). The germline CDR1 and CDR2 sequences are MNHNS and SASEGT. The CDR3 is 13 residues long. V lost 7 bases, J lost 3 bases, and 10 bases lay in between. DNA for the CDR3: TGTGCCAGCAACAGGGTTATCAATCAGCCCCAGCATTTT. Translated, it gives CASNRVINQPQHF.

This clonotype was seen repeatedly, ten times or more. The chain joins TRBV30 to TRBJ1-4, with 8 bases aligning to TRBD1. Germline V lookup: CDR1 GTSNPN, CDR2 SVGIG (reference sequence). There are 16 residues in the CDR3. J lost 0 bases, V lost 3 bases, and 6 bases had no gene match. Here the CDR3 reads CAWSQGQVATNEKLFF. CDR3 in DNA: TGTGCCTGGAGCCAGGGACAGGTTGCAACTAATGAAAAACTGTTTTTT.

This clonotype was found once. CDR3: CAINYPTGTGVFEQFF. The CDR3 DNA reads as TGTGCCATTAACTACCCGACCGGGACAGGGGTTTTCGAGCAGTTCTTC. This chain links TRBV12-3 or TRBV12-4 with TRBJ2-1, with 10 bases lining up with TRBD1. The CDR3 loop spans 16 amino acids. The V and J ends lost 10 bases and 10 bases, in that order; junction bases with no gene match: 19.

This clonotype came up many times. The rearrangement joins TRBV12-3 or TRBV12-4 to TRBJ1-1; TRBD1 matches 8 bases. With 5 bases clipped from V and 4 bases from J, the junction kept 9 bases outside the gene matches. The CDR3 consists of 15 residues. The CDR3 is CASSQRQGWSTEAFF. The CDR3 region has the DNA TGTGCCAGCAGTCAACGACAGGGGTGGAGCACTGAAGCTTTCTTT.

To note about this clonotype: A read error may explain this, as a much larger clone is one base away. The gene calls are TRBV24-1 and TRBJ1-5; unclear D gene. Per the germline V gene, CDR1 is KGHDR and CDR2 is SFDVKD. There are 12 residues in the CDR3. In DNA, the CDR3 is TGTGCCACCCGTGACTCCCTGGAGCCCCAGCATTTT. It codes for CATRDSLEPQHF.

This clonotype was counted many times. The V and J genes are TRBV30 and TRBJ1-5, with 9 bases that match TRBD1. The CDR3 contains 14 residues. V lost 3 bases and J lost 6; bases outside the gene matches: 6. Germline lookup yields CDR1 GTSNPN and CDR2 SVGIG (reference sequence). Here the CDR3 DNA reads TGTGCCTGGAGCCCGGACAGGGGAAGTCAGCCCCAGCATTTT. It yields the protein CAWSPDRGSQPQHF.

This clonotype showed up many times. The V and J genes are TRBV29-1 and TRBJ2-3, with D possibly TRBD1 on 5 matching bases. Germline assignment: CDR1 SQVTM and CDR2 ANQGSEA. The CDR3 length is 16 residues. Trimming cost V 3 bases and J 0 bases, with 16 bases left between them. The CDR3 reads CSVEGLWAGSTDTQYF. For the CDR3, the DNA is TGCAGCGTTGAGGGGCTGTGGGCAGGGAGCACAGATACGCAGTATTTT.

The sample holds many counts of this clonotype. The V gene is TRBV20-1, the J gene TRBJ2-3; D remains unclear. This CDR3 has 16 residues. Germline V gene data show CDR1 as DFQATT and CDR2 as SNEGSKA (reference sequence). V lost 1 base and J 2 bases, leaving 16 bases between the germline ends. CDR3 nucleotide sequence: TGCAGTGCTAGAGCGCCCGGCTATCGGGCCACAGATACGCAGTATTTT. It yields the protein CSARAPGYRATDTQYF.

This clonotype came up many times. V is TRBV9 and J is TRBJ2-7; possibly TRBD2 for D (7 bases). The germline gives CDR1 SGDLS, CDR2 YYNGEE. The CDR3 covers 13 residues. Between the trimmed V and J ends, which lost 5 bases and 6 bases, there was a span of 15 bases. CDR3 sequence (DNA): TGTGCCAGCAGGAGAGGGGGGGTACTCGAGCAGTACGTC. Amino acid sequence: CASRRGGVLEQYV.

In this sample, this clonotype turned up many times. The genes are TRBV9 and TRBJ1-4; D possibly corresponds to TRBD1 (6 bases). In germline, CDR1 is SGDLS, CDR2 YYNGEE. This CDR3 is 14 amino acids long. Trimming removed 4 bases at V and 8 bases at J, with 15 bases between. CDR3 nucleotide sequence: TGTGCCAGCAGCCCGGGACACCTCGGGGAAAAACTGTTTTTT. It codes for CASSPGHLGEKLFF. The full variable domain, rest sourced from reference TRBV9 and TRBJ1-4, is DSGVTQTPKHLITATGQRVTLRCSPRSGDLSVYWYQQSLDQGLQFLIQYYNGEERAKGNILERFSAQQFPDLHSELNLSSLELGDSALYFCASSPGHLGEKLFFGSGTQLSVL.

This clonotype showed up many times. The rearrangement links TRBV19 to TRBJ1-2; TRBD1 aligns across 7 bases. The CDR3 runs 15 residues. V dropped 6 bases and J dropped 4; count of bases not matched to a gene: 11. Germline CDR1 LNHDA, CDR2 SQIVND (reference sequence). The CDR3 DNA follows: TGTGCCAGTAGGGGGACCGGGACAGCCTTCTATGGCTACACCTTC. Translating it yields CASRGTGTAFYGYTF.

This clonotype appeared many times. In DNA, the CDR3 is TGTGCCTGGGCGACTAGCGGGAGCCGCAATGAGCAGTTCTTC. Amino acid sequence: CAWATSGSRNEQFF. J is TRBJ2-1 and V is TRBV30; 12 positions agree with TRBD2. After removal of 5 bases from V and 6 bases from J, the junction contained 5 bases not matched to a gene. CDR3 length equals 14 residues. Germline CDR1 and CDR2: GTSNPN and SVGIG (reference sequence). The variable domain in full, with the rest retrieved from reference TRBV30 and TRBJ2-1, is SQTIHQWPATLVQPVGSPLSLECTVEGTSNPNLYWYRQAAGRGLQLLFYSVGIGQISSEVPQNLSASRPQDRQFILSSKKLLLSDSGFYLCAWATSGSRNEQFFGPGTRLTVL.

This clonotype was seen repeatedly, ten times or more. The chain carries TRBV7-9 and TRBJ1-4; D unclear. Trimming pared 7 bases from V and 2 bases from J, leaving 17 bases between. The germline gives CDR1 SEHNR, CDR2 FQNEAQ (reference sequence). CDR3 length equals 16 residues. CDR3 sequence reads: CASTPRVKATNEKLFF. Here the CDR3 DNA reads TGTGCCAGCACCCCACGGGTTAAGGCGACTAATGAAAAACTGTTTTTT.

This clonotype came up many times. Written as DNA, the CDR3 is TGTGCCAGCAGCATGGGACTAGCGGGCCTGCCTAGCACAGATACGCAGTATTTT. This codes for CASSMGLAGLPSTDTQYF. V usage is TRBV5-4 and J usage is TRBJ2-3, with 12 bases fitting TRBD2. Germline CDR1 reads SGHNT; CDR2 reads YYREEE (reference sequence). The CDR3 runs 18 residues. V lost 4 bases to trimming and J lost 0 bases; unmatched junction nucleotides: 9.

This clonotype was seen ten or more times. The chain has TRBV19 and TRBJ2-7; tentative D call: TRBD2 (5 bases). The germline V and J ends were trimmed by 5 bases and 0 bases, with 14 bases remaining between them. CDR3 length: 15 residues. Per germline, CDR1 LNHDA and CDR2 SQIVND (reference sequence). The CDR3 DNA reads TGTGCCAGTAGTGTGGCGGGCCTGAGCTCCTACGAGCAGTACTTC. This encodes CASSVAGLSSYEQYF. Looking up the rest from reference TRBV19 and TRBJ2-7 gives the full variable domain: DGGITQSPKYLFRKEGQNVTLSCEQNLNHDAMYWYRQDPGQGLRLIYYSQIVNDFQKGDIAEGYSVSREKKESFPLTVTSAQKNPTAFYLCASSVAGLSSYEQYFGPGTRLTVT.

The table lists this clonotype with a count of one. CDR3 in amino acids: CSVERGGDTEAFF. CDR3 nucleotide sequence: TGCAGCGTTGAGAGGGGGGGGGACACTGAAGCTTTCTTT. The chain joins TRBV29-1 to TRBJ1-1, with D tentatively TRBD1 (6 bases). With 3 bases removed from V and 3 bases from J, the gap between germline ends came to 11 bases. Germline assignment: CDR1 SQVTM and CDR2 ANQGSEA. CDR3 length: 13 residues.

This clonotype came up many times. The V gene is TRBV15, the J gene TRBJ1-5; tentatively, D is TRBD1 (6 bases). Trimming took 2 bases from V and 0 from J, leaving 8 bases between them. Germline V gene sequence: CDR1 LNHNV, CDR2 YYDKDF (reference sequence). This CDR3 has 15 amino acids. Here the CDR3 reads CATSRTQGSNQPQHF. The CDR3 DNA reads as TGTGCCACCAGCAGAACACAGGGTAGCAATCAGCCCCAGCATTTT.

This clonotype was seen at least ten times. The J gene is TRBJ2-1, the V gene TRBV7-3; D unresolved. V was pared by 3 bases and J by 4 bases, with 7 bases between. Germline CDR1 and CDR2: SGHTA and FQGTGA. The CDR3 has 13 amino acids. The CDR3 DNA reads as TGTGCCAGCAGCTTCCGCGGATACAATGAGCAGTTCTTC. Its protein is CASSFRGYNEQFF.

This clonotype appeared many times. The rearrangement uses TRBV4-1 and TRBJ2-1, with 8 bases that match TRBD2. With V trimmed by 2 bases and J by 2 bases, 5 bases remained unmatched. CDR3 length: 16 residues. Germline V gene lookup returns CDR1 MGHRA and CDR2 YSYEKL. CDR3 DNA sequence: TGCGCCAGCAGCCAAACCGGGGGGGCTCCCTACAATGAGCAGTTCTTC. Encoded protein: CASSQTGGAPYNEQFF.

J is TRBJ2-7 and V is TRBV30; D not certain. The CDR3 spans 13 residues. The germline gives CDR1 GTSNPN, CDR2 SVGIG (reference sequence). The CDR3 DNA reads TGTGCCTGGATTGCAAAGTCTACCTACGATCAGTACGTC. Residues: CAWIAKSTYDQYV.

The table lists this clonotype with many counts. V usage is TRBV27 and J usage is TRBJ1-1; D not certain. The CDR3 covers 14 residues. V lost 2 bases and J 4 bases, leaving 11 bases between the germline ends. Germline values: CDR1 MNHEY, CDR2 SMNVEV (reference sequence). The CDR3 region has the DNA TGTGCCAGCAGTTTAAATTTTCGGGGCACTGAAGCTTTCTTT. This codes for CASSLNFRGTEAFF.

The sample holds a few counts of this clonotype. The junction does not match germline at one end; this may be a read error. The V call is TRBV27, the J call TRBJ1-5; D perhaps matches TRBD1 (6 bases). The CDR3 consists of 17 residues. The V gene's germline CDR1 is MNHEY and CDR2 SMNVEV (reference sequence). The CDR3 loop reads CASSRTNREARQSAPAF. The CDR3 nucleotides read TGTGCCAGCAGTCGAACAAACAGGGAAGCGCGGCAATCAGCCCCAGCATTT.